This T cell receptor beta chain was recovered during a study of technical replicates of blood from a few donors. CDR3 length equals 18 residues. Germline V CDR1 and CDR2: MGHRA, YSYEKL. Germline trimming cut 0 bases from V and 5 bases from J; bases unmatched to any gene: 15. Sequencing used immunoSEQ multiplex PCR; TCRdb keeps in-frame clones, though not all of them. The sample carries around 72,000 clones, just over 90% recorded once. V gene TRBV4-1 combines with J gene TRBJ2-7, with 8 nucleotides matching TRBD2. The source of this sequence is a human donor in good health. Some clones in this sample may be carry-over from other donors' samples. Sequencing was done on a sample of PBMCs. Here the CDR3 reads CASSQDPFTERELNEQYF. Written as DNA, the CDR3 is TGCGCCAGCAGCCAAGATCCTTTTACGGAGCGGGAGTTGAACGAGCAGTACTTC.